This T cell receptor (beta chain) was recovered during a study of blood T cell repertoires in COVID-19. Study in general: The samples span acute and convalescent COVID-19 from the United States, Italy and Spain. The analysed material was cDNA or gDNA that came from T cells, B-cell-depleted T cells, or PBMCs.

Germline trimming cut 0 bases from V and 1 base from J; bases unmatched to any gene: 1. Germline values: CDR1 SGHDT, CDR2 YYEEEE. This CDR3 has 15 amino acids. As originally analysed: Quantification of nucleated cells was approximated via reference gene primer amplification. Sequencing used immunoSEQ multiplex PCR; TCRdb keeps in-frame clones, though not all of them. Clone size and V and J calls were adopted from that table, with D and trimming inferred from the DNA. Of approximately 180,000 clones listed, 70% to 90% are singletons. This receptor was obtained from a human donor with active or convalescent COVID-19. The donor label of this sample is uncertain. The sequencing sample was made of peripheral blood. The rearrangement links TRBV5-6 to TRBJ2-5, with TRBD2 identical over 9 bases. The CDR3 here is CASSLDSGGQETQYF. CDR3 in DNA: TGTGCCAGCAGCTTGGATAGCGGGGGCCAAGAGACCCAGTACTTC.